The clone carrying this TCR beta chain was seen only a few times. Its matching antigen is unknown. These data are taken from a study of blood T cells in healthy people across ages. The study's findings and limits: With naive T cell percentage, TCR beta diversity showed a strong correlation.

V lost 0 bases and J lost 2, with 8 bases in between. Germline loops: CDR1 LGHNA, CDR2 YNFKEQ. CDR3 length: 16 residues. A sample-barcoded 5' primer and a J-beta primer mix were used in a second PCR of about 6 to 12 cycles. One entry per CDR3 protein, called by TCRdb with MiXCR from the 5' RACE reads. In the table there are roughly 860,000 distinct CDR3 sequences, about 62% of which are singletons. This rearrangement joins TRBV4-2 to TRBJ1-6, with D uncertain. Specimen: blood. The receptor was isolated from a man aged 25 to 40 in good health. DNA of the CDR3: TGTGCCAGCAGCCAAGAGAGGGTCACCTATAATTCACCCCTCCACTTT. Translating it yields CASSQERVTYNSPLHF.